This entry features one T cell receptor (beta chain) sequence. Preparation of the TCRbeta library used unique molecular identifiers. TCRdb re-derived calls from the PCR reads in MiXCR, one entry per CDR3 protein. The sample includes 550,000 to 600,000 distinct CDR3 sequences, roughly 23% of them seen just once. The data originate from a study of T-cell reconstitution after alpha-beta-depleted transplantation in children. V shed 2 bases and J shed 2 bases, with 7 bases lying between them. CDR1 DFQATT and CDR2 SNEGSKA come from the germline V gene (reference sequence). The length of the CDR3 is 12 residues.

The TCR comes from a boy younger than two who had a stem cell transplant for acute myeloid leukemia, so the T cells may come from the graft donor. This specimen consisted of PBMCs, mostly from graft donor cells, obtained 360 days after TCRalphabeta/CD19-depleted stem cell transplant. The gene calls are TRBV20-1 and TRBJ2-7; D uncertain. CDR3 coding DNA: TGCAGTGCTAGATGGGTAGCCTACGAGCAGTACTTC. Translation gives CSARWVAYEQYF.